This is a list of T cell receptor beta chains from one sample in a study of response to subunit inactivated influenza vaccine. TCRdb called the RT-PCR reads again in MiXCR, with one record for every CDR3 protein. The table lists a few hundred thousand distinct CDR3 sequences, 20% to 25% of them singletons. The sequenced sample was PBMCs from blood, obtained 21 months after vaccination. Receptor source: a man between 50 and 69 years old who received an inactivated influenza vaccine. The CDR3 runs from the conserved cysteine through the conserved F or W. D genes are given only for firm matches. The size field is filled for only some rows; it gives once, few, many or a size class.

size: .
J: TRBJ1-5
D: .
V: TRBV19
DNA: TGTGCCAGTACTCCGGTTGCGAATGGCAATCAGCCCCAGCATTTT
CDR3: CASTPVANGNQPQHF

size: .
J: TRBJ2-1
D: TRBD1
V: TRBV7-9
DNA: TGTGCCAGCAGCTTAGGGACAGGGTTGCAGTTCTTC
CDR3: CASSLGTGLQFF

size: .
J: TRBJ2-7
D: .
V: TRBV29-1
DNA: TGCAGCGCCGCCAGCTCGTACGAGCAGTACTTC
CDR3: CSAASSYEQYF

size: .
J: TRBJ2-5
D: .
V: TRBV18
DNA: TGTGCCAGCTCACCGTCGGCCGAGACCCAGTACTTC
CDR3: CASSPSAETQYF

size: .
J: TRBJ1-4
D: .
V: TRBV6-1
DNA: TGTGCCAGCAGTGAGCAACAGGGTAGTGGGGAAAAACTGTTTTTT
CDR3: CASSEQQGSGEKLFF

size: many
J: TRBJ1-1
D: .
V: TRBV19
DNA: TGTGCCAGTAGTATATACGGTGCTTTGAACACTGAAGCTTTCTTT
CDR3: CASSIYGALNTEAFF

size: few
J: TRBJ2-7
D: TRBD1
V: TRBV2
DNA: TGTGCCAGCAGAGCCGGCACAGGGGGTTACGAGCAGTACTTC
CDR3: CASRAGTGGYEQYF

size: .
J: TRBJ1-5
D: .
V: TRBV5-1
DNA: TGCGCCAGCAGAACGGACAGCAATCAGCCCCAGCATTTT
CDR3: CASRTDSNQPQHF

size: .
J: TRBJ2-7
D: .
V: TRBV19
DNA: TGTGCCAGTAGCCCTCCACCGGGGACTACAGGGGCCTCCTACGAGCAGTACTTC
CDR3: CASSPPPGTTGASYEQYF

size: .
J: TRBJ2-1
D: .
V: TRBV5-1
DNA: TGCGCCAGCAGCTCGGCACTTCCATCGGGGGAGCAGTTCTTC
CDR3: CASSSALPSGEQFF

size: few
J: TRBJ1-6
D: .
V: TRBV14
DNA: TGTGCCAGCAGCCCCACGGGAGGGTCCTATAATTCACCCCTCCACTTT
CDR3: CASSPTGGSYNSPLHF

size: few
J: TRBJ2-3
D: .
V: TRBV5-1
DNA: TGCGCCAGCAGCTTGCTCGCGGACACAGATACGCAGTATTTT
CDR3: CASSLLADTDTQYF

size: few
J: TRBJ2-7
D: .
V: TRBV28
DNA: TGTGCCAGCAGAATACGCCGGGGGTCCTACGAGCAGTACTTC
CDR3: CASRIRRGSYEQYF

size: few
J: TRBJ1-6
D: TRBD1
V: TRBV3-1
DNA: TGTGCCAGCAGCCACCGCATCGAATCCGGGACAGTTTTTGGATCCCTCCACTTT
CDR3: CASSHRIESGTVFGSLHF

size: once
J: TRBJ2-1
D: TRBD2
V: TRBV20-1
DNA: TGCAGTGCTAGTTCTAGCGGGAGGGGAGGTTCCTACAATGAGCAGTTCTTC
CDR3: CSASSSGRGGSYNEQFF

size: .
J: TRBJ1-5
D: .
V: TRBV10-3
DNA: TGTGCCATCAGTAAACAGGGCGATCAGCCCCAGCATTTT
CDR3: CAISKQGDQPQHF

size: .
J: TRBJ1-3
D: .
V: TRBV19
DNA: TGTGCCAGTACCTATCCCACGACTGGATTTGGAAACACCATATATTTT
CDR3: CASTYPTTGFGNTIYF

size: .
J: TRBJ2-7
D: .
V: TRBV20-1
DNA: TGCAGTGCTAGACGGGACAATACCTACGAGCAGTACTTC
CDR3: CSARRDNTYEQYF

size: few
J: TRBJ1-4
D: TRBD1
V: TRBV6-1
DNA: TGTGCCAGCGGACGTACAGGGGGGGGTGAAAAACTGTTTTTT
CDR3: CASGRTGGGEKLFF

size: many
J: TRBJ1-5
D: TRBD1
V: TRBV6-5
DNA: TGTGCCAGCAGTTCTAGGGGGCTATGGCAGCCCCAGCATTTT
CDR3: CASSSRGLWQPQHF

size: .
J: TRBJ2-1
D: TRBD2
V: TRBV3-1
DNA: TGTGCCAGCAGCCAAGGGACTAGCAGATACAATGAGCAGTTCTTC
CDR3: CASSQGTSRYNEQFF

size: few
J: TRBJ1-5
D: .
V: TRBV4-2
DNA: TGTGCCAGCAGCCAAGAATGGGGGGGCGCTGATGGTCAGCCCCAGCATTTT
CDR3: CASSQEWGGADGQPQHF

size: .
J: TRBJ2-3
D: .
V: TRBV20-1
DNA: TGCAGTGCCACGGGACTGGGGGATACGCAGTATTTT
CDR3: CSATGLGDTQYF

size: many
J: TRBJ2-5
D: .
V: TRBV5-1
DNA: TGCGCCAGCAGCTCGACCTCAGGGGTTCAAGAGACCCAGTACTTC
CDR3: CASSSTSGVQETQYF

size: .
J: TRBJ2-1
D: .
V: TRBV29-1
DNA: TGCAGCGTTGAAGGGACGGGGAGCTCCTACAATGAGCAGTTCTTC
CDR3: CSVEGTGSSYNEQFF

size: few
J: TRBJ2-3
D: .
V: TRBV7-8
DNA: TGTGCCAGCAGCTTAGCGCCGGGGAGGGGGTTCAGCACAGATACGCAGTATTTT
CDR3: CASSLAPGRGFSTDTQYF

size: .
J: TRBJ2-3
D: .
V: TRBV30
DNA: TGTGCCTGGAGTGTACTCAAAGATACGCAGTATTTT
CDR3: CAWSVLKDTQYF